This TCR beta chain originates from a study of blood T cell repertoires in COVID-19. Germline-derived CDR1 and CDR2 are LGHNT and FRNRAP. The trim removed 6 bases at V and 1 base at J, leaving 8 bases unmatched. The CDR3 has 16 residues. Sequencing was performed with immunoSEQ multiplex PCR; in TCRdb, only in-frame clones are kept and a portion is missing. The table has 96,000 or so clones, nearly 90% seen once; the top ten hold 2.9%. Sequenced sample: peripheral blood. The J gene is TRBJ1-1, the V gene TRBV12-5; the match to TRBD1 covers 10 bases. The source is a woman older than 75 with acute or convalescent COVID-19. The CDR3: CASGPWDRGANTEAFF. The CDR3 DNA reads as TGTGCTAGTGGCCCCTGGGACAGGGGCGCGAACACTGAAGCTTTCTTT.